This TCR beta chain was captured in a study of shared clonotypes between healthy human individuals. Data came from immunoSEQ multiplex PCR; TCRdb stores just in-frame clones and leaves some out. The sample shows some 2,400,000 clones, approximately 96% of them seen only once. The sequenced sample was naive CD4+ T cells sorted from blood. The subset: CD45RA+ positively selected. This receptor was identified in a man younger than 35 in good health.

The chain's CDR3 is CASSRDSKADTQYF. CDR3 coding DNA: TGTGCCAGCAGTCGGGACTCGAAAGCGGATACGCAGTATTTT. V is TRBV2 and J is TRBJ2-3; D may be TRBD2 (6 bases). The CDR3 has 14 amino acids. Germline V gives CDR1 SNHLY, CDR2 FYNNEI. Trimming pared 5 bases from V and 6 bases from J, leaving 15 bases between.